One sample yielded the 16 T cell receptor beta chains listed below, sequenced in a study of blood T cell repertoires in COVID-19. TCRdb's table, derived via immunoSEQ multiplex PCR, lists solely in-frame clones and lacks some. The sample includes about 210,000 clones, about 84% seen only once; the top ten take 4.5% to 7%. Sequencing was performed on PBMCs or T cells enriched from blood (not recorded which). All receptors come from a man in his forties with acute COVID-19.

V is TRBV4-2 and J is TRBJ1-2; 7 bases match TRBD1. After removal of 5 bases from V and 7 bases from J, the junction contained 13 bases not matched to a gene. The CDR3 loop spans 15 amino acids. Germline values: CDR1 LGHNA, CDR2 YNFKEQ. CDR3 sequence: CASSSEEGTAIGYTF. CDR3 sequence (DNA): TGTGCCAGCAGCTCAGAGGAAGGGACAGCTATTGGCTACACCTTC.

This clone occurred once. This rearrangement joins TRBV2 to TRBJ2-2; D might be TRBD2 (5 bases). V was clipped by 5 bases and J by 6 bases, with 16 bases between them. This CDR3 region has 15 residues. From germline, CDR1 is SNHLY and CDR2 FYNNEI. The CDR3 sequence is CASSLAAMPAGELFF. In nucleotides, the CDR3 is TGTGCCAGCAGTCTAGCCGCAATGCCAGCCGGGGAGCTGTTTTTT.

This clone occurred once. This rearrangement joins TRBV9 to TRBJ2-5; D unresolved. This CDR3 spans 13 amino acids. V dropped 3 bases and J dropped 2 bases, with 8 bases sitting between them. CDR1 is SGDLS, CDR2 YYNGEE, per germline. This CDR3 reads CASSDSLQETQYF. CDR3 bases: TGTGCCAGCAGCGACAGTCTTCAAGAGACCCAGTACTTC.

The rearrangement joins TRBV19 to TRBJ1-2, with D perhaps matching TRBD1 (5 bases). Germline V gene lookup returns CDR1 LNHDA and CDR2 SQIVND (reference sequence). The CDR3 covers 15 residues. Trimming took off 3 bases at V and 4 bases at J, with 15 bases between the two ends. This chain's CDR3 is CASSISGRAVYGYTF. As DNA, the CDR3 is TGTGCCAGTAGTATCTCCGGCAGGGCGGTCTATGGCTACACCTTC. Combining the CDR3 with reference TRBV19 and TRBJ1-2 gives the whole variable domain DGGITQSPKYLFRKEGQNVTLSCEQNLNHDAMYWYRQDPGQGLRLIYYSQIVNDFQKGDIAEGYSVSREKKESFPLTVTSAQKNPTAFYLCASSISGRAVYGYTFGSGTRLTVV.

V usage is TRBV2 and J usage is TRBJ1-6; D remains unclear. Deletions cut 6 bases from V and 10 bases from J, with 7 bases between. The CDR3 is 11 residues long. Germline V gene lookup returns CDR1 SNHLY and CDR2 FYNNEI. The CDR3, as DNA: TGTGCCAGCAGCAGCAGGTCACCCCTCCACTTT. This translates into CASSSRSPLHF.

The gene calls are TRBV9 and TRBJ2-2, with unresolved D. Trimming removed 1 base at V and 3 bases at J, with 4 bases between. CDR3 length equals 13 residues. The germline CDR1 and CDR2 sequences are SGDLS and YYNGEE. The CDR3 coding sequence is TGTGCCAGCAGCGTATCGGACACCGGGGAGCTGTTTTTT. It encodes CASSVSDTGELFF.

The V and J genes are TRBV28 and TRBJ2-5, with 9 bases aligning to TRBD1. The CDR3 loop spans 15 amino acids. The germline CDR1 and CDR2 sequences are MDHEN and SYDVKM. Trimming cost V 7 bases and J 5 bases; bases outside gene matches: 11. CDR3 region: CASNPFRQGGETQYF. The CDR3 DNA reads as TGTGCCAGCAACCCATTCAGACAGGGGGGGGAGACCCAGTACTTC.

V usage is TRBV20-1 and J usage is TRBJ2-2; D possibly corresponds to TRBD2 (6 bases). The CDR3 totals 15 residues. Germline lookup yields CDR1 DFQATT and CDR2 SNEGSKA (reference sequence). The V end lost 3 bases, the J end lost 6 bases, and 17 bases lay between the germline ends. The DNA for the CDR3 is TGCAGTGCTAGTCATCCGACTAGGCGGGCCGGGGAGCTGTTTTTT. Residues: CSASHPTRRAGELFF.

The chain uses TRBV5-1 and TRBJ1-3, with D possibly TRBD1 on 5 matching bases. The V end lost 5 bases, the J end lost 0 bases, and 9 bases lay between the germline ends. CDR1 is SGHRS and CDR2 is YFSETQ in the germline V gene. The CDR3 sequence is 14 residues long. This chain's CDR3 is CASRETVSGNTIYF. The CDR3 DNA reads TGCGCCAGCAGGGAGACAGTCTCTGGAAACACCATATATTTT.

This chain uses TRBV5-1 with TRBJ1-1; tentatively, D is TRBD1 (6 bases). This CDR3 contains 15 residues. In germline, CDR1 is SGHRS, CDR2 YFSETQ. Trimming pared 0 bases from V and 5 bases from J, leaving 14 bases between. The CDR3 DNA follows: TGCGCCAGCAGCTTGGAAGGGGGGGCCCTGACTGAAGCTTTCTTT. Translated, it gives CASSLEGGALTEAFF.

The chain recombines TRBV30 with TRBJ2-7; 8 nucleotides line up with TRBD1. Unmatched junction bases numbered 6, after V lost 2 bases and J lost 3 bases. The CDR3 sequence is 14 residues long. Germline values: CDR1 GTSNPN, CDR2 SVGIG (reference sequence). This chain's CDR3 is CAWSSGGFIYEQYF. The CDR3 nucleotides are TGTGCCTGGAGTTCAGGGGGCTTTATCTACGAGCAGTACTTC.

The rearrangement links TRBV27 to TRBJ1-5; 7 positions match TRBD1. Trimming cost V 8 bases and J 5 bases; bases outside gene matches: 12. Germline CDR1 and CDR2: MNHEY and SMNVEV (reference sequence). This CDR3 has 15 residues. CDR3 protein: CASGMHRGGDQPQHF. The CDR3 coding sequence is TGTGCCAGCGGGATGCACAGGGGAGGTGATCAGCCCCAGCATTTT.

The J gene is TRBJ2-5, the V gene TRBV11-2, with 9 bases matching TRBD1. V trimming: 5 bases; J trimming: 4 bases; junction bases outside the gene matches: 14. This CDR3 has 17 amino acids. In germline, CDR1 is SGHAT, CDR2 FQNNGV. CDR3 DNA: TGTGCCAGCAGCCAAAGGGACAGGGCTGGGATTTTAGAGACCCAGTACTTC. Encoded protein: CASSQRDRAGILETQYF.

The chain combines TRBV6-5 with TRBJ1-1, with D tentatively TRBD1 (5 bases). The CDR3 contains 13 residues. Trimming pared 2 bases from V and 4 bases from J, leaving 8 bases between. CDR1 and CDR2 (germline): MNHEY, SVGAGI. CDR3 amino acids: CASSYPGGTEAFF. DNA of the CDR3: TGTGCCAGCAGTTACCCCGGGGGCACTGAAGCTTTCTTT.

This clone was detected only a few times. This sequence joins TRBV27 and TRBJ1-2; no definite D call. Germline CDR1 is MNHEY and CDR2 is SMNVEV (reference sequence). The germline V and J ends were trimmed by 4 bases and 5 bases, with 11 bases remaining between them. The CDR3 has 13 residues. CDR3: CASSSARGYGYTF. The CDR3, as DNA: TGTGCCAGCAGTTCGGCTAGAGGGTATGGCTACACCTTC.

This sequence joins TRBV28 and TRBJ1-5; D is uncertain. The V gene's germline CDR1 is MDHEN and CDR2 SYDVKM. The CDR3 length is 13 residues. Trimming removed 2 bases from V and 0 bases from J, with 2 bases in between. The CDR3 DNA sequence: TGTGCCAGCAGTTTACGTAGCAATCAGCCCCAGCATTTT. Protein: CASSLRSNQPQHF.